This TCR beta chain stems from a study of OX40 agonist ivuxolimab in advanced cancers. The wider study: Ivuxolimab, which patients received intravenously every 2 weeks, was dosed at 0.01 to 10 mg/kg.

Any history of autoimmune disease or systemic immunosuppression disqualified patients. Only in-frame clones appear in the TCRdb table, and some are missing; sequencing was by immunoSEQ multiplex PCR. The sample has about 36,000 clones; approximately 80% are singletons. The study's findings and limits: The mean number of expanded clones was higher in CD8+ T cells than in CD4+.

As concerns this clone: What it recognizes is unknown.

V dropped 0 bases and J dropped 7 bases, with 12 bases sitting between them. The length of the CDR3 is 15 residues. CDR1 and CDR2 (germline): LNHNV, YYDKDF (reference sequence). The receptor was derived from an adult with an advanced solid tumor such as melanoma, head and neck, liver or kidney cancer. The sample was CD4+ or CD8+ T cells sorted from blood, taken in a trial of the OX40 agonist ivuxolimab. The chain uses TRBV15 and TRBJ1-4; D is unclear. The CDR3 region is CATSREGMGGEKLFF. CDR3 in DNA: TGTGCCACCAGCAGAGAGGGGATGGGAGGTGAAAAACTGTTTTTT.